This TCR beta chain originates from a study of blood T cell repertoires in COVID-19. Study-wide background: Samples representing acute and convalescent COVID-19 were sourced from the United States, Italy and Spain.

Authors' analysis steps: Counts of nucleated cells, estimated from reference gene primer amplification, were obtained. Libraries were prepared by immunoSEQ multiplex PCR; TCRdb keeps only in-frame clonotypes and omits some of them. That table gives V, J and clone size, and the DNA gave D and trimming. The repertoire holds around 200,000 clones, with about 86% as singletons. CDR3 size: 15 residues. Germline CDR1 is SGDLS and CDR2 is YYNGEE. V gave up 4 bases and J gave up 9 bases; unmatched junction bases: 7. The TCR was taken from a woman under 30 who had recovered from COVID-19. The chain carries TRBV9 and TRBJ1-6, with 10 bases fitting TRBD1. The sample consisted of peripheral blood. DNA of the CDR3: TGTGCCAGCAGCCCCACCGGGACAGGGGCTTCACCCCTCCACTTT. Translation gives CASSPTGTGASPLHF.